The source of this T cell receptor beta chain is a study of monozygotic twins with inflammatory bowel disease. The study's findings and limits: Lower sharing of clonotypes with other individuals was seen in IBD patients than in healthy twins. This was most marked in patients showing signs of disease activity.

The CDR3 runs 14 residues. Germline V gene sequence: CDR1 SGHTA, CDR2 FQGNSA. TCRdb re-called the 5' RACE reads and shows each CDR3 protein once, DNA omitted. The listing contains about 450,000 distinct CDR3 sequences. Concerning this clonotype itself: Its antigen is undetermined.

The sequenced sample was blood. This clonotype was obtained from a human donor with ulcerative colitis or Crohn's disease, or a healthy co-twin of an affected twin (not recorded which). The J gene is TRBJ2-1, the V gene TRBV7-2. The CDR3: CASSLAHSYNEQFF.